This T cell receptor beta chain originates from a study of blood T cell repertoires in COVID-19. The overall study: The analysed material was cDNA or gDNA that came from T cells, B-cell-depleted T cells, or PBMCs.

The table came from immunoSEQ multiplex PCR; TCRdb's copy has only in-frame clones and leaves some out. Altogether approximately 83,000 clones are present, over 70% being singletons, with the ten largest covering roughly a tenth. Sequencing input: peripheral blood. The TCR originated in a woman aged 80 or over with acute or convalescent COVID-19.

The CDR3 loop is CASSPDRLGNTIYF. In nucleotides, the CDR3 is TGTGCCAGCAGCCCCGACAGGTTAGGGAACACCATATATTTT. V and J are TRBV7-2 and TRBJ1-3; the D gene is possibly TRBD1 (6 bases). This CDR3 region has 14 residues. CDR1 is SGHTA and CDR2 is FQGNSA in the germline V gene. V was pared by 5 bases and J by 7 bases, with 15 bases between.